Each of the 18 T cell receptor beta chains below was sequenced from the same sample in a study of T cell changes during pregnancy in multiple sclerosis. Some clones are missing from TCRdb's copy, which holds only in-frame ones; the method was immunoSEQ multiplex PCR. The data show tens of thousands of clones, about nine tenths seen once. The sample in question was CD4+ T cells from peripheral blood mononuclear cells, obtained after pregnancy. These receptors originate from a female donor with multiple sclerosis, enrolled in a pregnancy study.

The chain links TRBV6-1 to TRBJ1-1; D ambiguous. V dropped 8 bases and J dropped 0 bases, with 10 bases sitting between them. From germline, CDR1 is MNHNS and CDR2 SASEGT. CDR3 length: 13 amino acids. The CDR3 loop is CASRGLVNTEAFF. DNA for the CDR3: TGTGCCAGCCGAGGACTTGTGAACACTGAAGCTTTCTTT.

This sequence joins TRBV5-4 and TRBJ2-3; D might be TRBD1 (5 bases). CDR1 is SGHNT and CDR2 is YYREEE in the germline V gene (reference sequence). V lost 0 bases and J lost 2, with 10 bases in between. CDR3 length: 15 amino acids. The CDR3 region has the DNA TGTGCCAGCAGCTTGGACCAGGGCTCCACAGATACGCAGTATTTT. It encodes CASSLDQGSTDTQYF.

The V and J genes are TRBV19 and TRBJ1-6; 7 nucleotides align to TRBD1. This CDR3 has 17 amino acids. Germline CDR1 and CDR2: LNHDA and SQIVND (reference sequence). J was trimmed by 8 bases and V by 1 base; bases with no gene match: 11. CDR3 nucleotide sequence: TGTGCCAGTAGTATAGGAGGCCAGTCCAGGGGGGATTCACCCCTCCACTTT. Its protein is CASSIGGQSRGDSPLHF.

The chain uses TRBV7-3 and TRBJ2-1, with 7 bases lining up with TRBD1. In germline, CDR1 is SGHTA, CDR2 FQGTGA. V lost 5 bases to trimming and J lost 1 base; unmatched junction nucleotides: 5. The CDR3 runs 15 residues. The CDR3 protein is CASSPEQGSYNEQFF. CDR3 DNA sequence: TGTGCCAGCAGCCCCGAACAGGGGTCCTACAATGAGCAGTTCTTC.

The chain couples TRBV27 to TRBJ1-1; 10 bases fit TRBD1. This CDR3 spans 14 amino acids. Losses at the gene ends were 8 bases for V and 3 bases for J; bases not matched to a gene: 6. Germline V gene data show CDR1 as MNHEY and CDR2 as SMNVEV (reference sequence). CDR3 DNA sequence: TGTGCCAGCTGGCGACAGGGGGCGCACACTGAAGCTTTCTTT. This translates into CASWRQGAHTEAFF.

The chain uses TRBV19 and TRBJ1-1; no firm D call. Germline-derived CDR1 and CDR2 are LNHDA and SQIVND (reference sequence). V was pared by 5 bases and J by 1 base, with 11 bases between. This CDR3 region has 14 residues. DNA for the CDR3: TGTGCCAGTAGTCCTAGAATGGGGAACACTGAAGCTTTCTTT. The encoded protein is CASSPRMGNTEAFF.

The chain employs TRBV6-1 and TRBJ2-3; 9 bases align to TRBD2. The CDR3 has 15 amino acids. The V and J ends lost 9 bases and 2 bases, in that order; junction bases with no gene match: 9. Germline values: CDR1 MNHNS, CDR2 SASEGT. The CDR3 DNA follows: TGTGCCAGTGTCACCAGCGGGGGGATCACAGATACGCAGTATTTT. It specifies CASVTSGGITDTQYF.

J is TRBJ2-3 and V is TRBV5-5; 12 bases line up with TRBD2. The CDR3 extends over 17 amino acids. Germline V gives CDR1 SGHKS, CDR2 YYEKEE (reference sequence). The junction had 12 bases not matched to a gene; V was cut back by 6 bases and J by 4 bases. This chain's CDR3 is CASMLRASGGAADTQYF. The CDR3 DNA follows: TGTGCCAGCATGCTAAGGGCTAGCGGGGGGGCGGCAGATACGCAGTATTTT.

V gene TRBV7-2 combines with J gene TRBJ2-7, with 9 bases fitting TRBD2. Unmatched junction bases numbered 8, after V lost 7 bases and J lost 4 bases. The CDR3 contains 14 residues. Germline CDR1 is SGHTA and CDR2 is FQGNSA. Written as DNA, the CDR3 is TGTGCCAGCACCCAGACTAGCGGACGTTACGAGCAGTACTTC. Residues: CASTQTSGRYEQYF.

This chain connects TRBV6-1 to TRBJ1-2, with D possibly TRBD1 on 5 matching bases. The V gene's germline CDR1 is MNHNS and CDR2 SASEGT. V shed 5 bases and J shed 8 bases, with 12 bases lying between them. The CDR3 extends over 12 amino acids. The CDR3 DNA sequence: TGTGCCAGCAGTTCGACAGTAGAAGGCTACACCTTC. Translating it yields CASSSTVEGYTF.

The chain employs TRBV18 and TRBJ1-5; no firm D call. Germline assignment: CDR1 KGHSH and CDR2 LQKENI. The CDR3 loop spans 14 amino acids. The germline V and J ends were trimmed by 4 bases and 3 bases, with 10 bases remaining between them. CDR3 loop: CASSRQANNQPQHF. In DNA form, the CDR3 reads TGTGCCAGCTCACGGCAGGCAAACAATCAGCCCCAGCATTTT.

This sequence joins TRBV4-3 and TRBJ1-1; D remains ambiguous. Per germline, CDR1 LGHNA and CDR2 YSLEER. This CDR3 comprises 15 residues. V gave up 0 bases and J gave up 0 bases, with 8 bases separating them. The CDR3 nucleotides are TGCGCCAGCAGCCAAGAGCAGCGGGTGAACACTGAAGCTTTCTTT. Its protein is CASSQEQRVNTEAFF.

Only one count was recorded for this clone. The V and J genes are TRBV29-1 and TRBJ2-3, with D perhaps TRBD2 (6 bases). CDR3 length equals 15 residues. Germline CDR1 and CDR2: SQVTM and ANQGSEA. V lost 3 bases and J lost 1, with 14 bases in between. The CDR3 sequence: CSVDGGRTGTDTQYF. CDR3 nucleotides: TGCAGCGTTGATGGGGGGAGGACGGGCACAGATACGCAGTATTTT.

The chain joins TRBV5-8 to TRBJ2-2; a possible D gene is TRBD1 (5 bases). This CDR3 contains 15 residues. CDR1 SGHTS and CDR2 YDEGEE come from the germline V gene. Trimming pared 0 bases from V and 2 bases from J, leaving 8 bases between. CDR3 in amino acids: CASSLDQGNTGELFF. The CDR3 DNA is TGTGCCAGCAGCTTGGACCAGGGAAACACCGGGGAGCTGTTTTTT.

This clone was counted only a few times. The V call is TRBV9, the J call TRBJ1-3; D call uncertain. The CDR3 sequence is 15 residues long. CDR1 and CDR2 (germline): SGDLS, YYNGEE. V lost 1 base to trimming and J lost 4 bases, with 12 bases between them. The CDR3 region has the DNA TGTGCCAGCAGCGTATCGGGATGGGGAGGAAACACCATATATTTT. It yields the protein CASSVSGWGGNTIYF.

The rearrangement joins TRBV19 to TRBJ1-6, with 8 nucleotides matching TRBD1. This CDR3 has 15 residues. J gave up 4 bases and V 3 bases, and 2 bases lay outside the gene matches. Germline V gene data show CDR1 as LNHDA and CDR2 as SQIVND (reference sequence). The CDR3 reads CASSIRTGYNSPLHF. The CDR3, as DNA: TGTGCCAGTAGTATTCGGACAGGGTATAATTCACCCCTCCACTTT.

This chain links TRBV7-2 with TRBJ2-4, with 11 bases lining up with TRBD1. The germline CDR1 and CDR2 sequences are SGHTA and FQGNSA. V shed 0 bases and J 6 bases; nucleotides not matched to a gene: 4. The CDR3 has 16 amino acids. The DNA for the CDR3 is TGTGCCAGCAGCTTAGCCCACGGACAGGGGGCAAACATTCAGTACTTC. It is translated as CASSLAHGQGANIQYF.

This sequence joins TRBV29-1 and TRBJ2-2; the match to TRBD1 covers 7 bases. The ends lost 3 bases at V and 3 bases at J; junction bases unmatched: 1. This CDR3 spans 13 amino acids. Germline-derived CDR1 and CDR2 are SQVTM and ANQGSEA. CDR3 DNA sequence: TGCAGCGTTGACAGGGGGTACACCGGGGAGCTGTTTTTT. Amino acid sequence: CSVDRGYTGELFF.